These T cell receptor beta chains were read from a single sample in a study of OX40 agonist ivuxolimab in advanced cancers. TCRdb's copy holds only in-frame clones and misses some; the assay was immunoSEQ multiplex PCR. The table lists some 80,000 clones, 92% of them singletons. The sample consisted of CD4+ or CD8+ T cells sorted from blood, taken in a trial of the OX40 agonist ivuxolimab. All receptors derive from an adult with an advanced solid tumor such as melanoma, head and neck, liver or kidney cancer. Both conserved end residues are part of each CDR3. Fields, in order: clone size, J gene, V gene, D gene, CDR3 DNA, CDR3 protein. The D gene is left open where the match is weak. Not all rows give a size; the values are once, few, many and, for expanded clones, a class.

clone_size: NA
j_call: TRBJ1-1
v_call: TRBV4-2
d_call: TRBD1
cdr3_nt: TGTGCCAGCAGCGCCAGGGGGGGCCTGATGAACACTGAAGCTTTCTTT
cdr3_aa: CASSARGGLMNTEAFF

clone_size: NA
j_call: TRBJ2-7
v_call: TRBV7-6
d_call: NA
cdr3_nt: TGTGCCAGCAGCTTAGCGGGCAGCTACGAGCAGTACTTC
cdr3_aa: CASSLAGSYEQYF

clone_size: NA
j_call: TRBJ1-2
v_call: TRBV18
d_call: TRBD1
cdr3_nt: TGTGCCAGCTCACGAGAACAGGGGGCGAACAACTATGGCTACACCTTC
cdr3_aa: CASSREQGANNYGYTF

clone_size: NA
j_call: TRBJ2-2
v_call: TRBV10-1
d_call: NA
cdr3_nt: TGCGCCAGCACCTTGTCAGATACCGGGGAGCTGTTTTTT
cdr3_aa: CASTLSDTGELFF

clone_size: NA
j_call: TRBJ1-3
v_call: TRBV7-2
d_call: NA
cdr3_nt: TGTGCCAGCAGCTCAGGCGGCTCTGGAAACACCATATATTTT
cdr3_aa: CASSSGGSGNTIYF

clone_size: NA
j_call: TRBJ2-7
v_call: TRBV7-9
d_call: NA
cdr3_nt: TGTGCCAGCAGCTTAGCCCACCCTTACGAGCAGTACTTC
cdr3_aa: CASSLAHPYEQYF

clone_size: NA
j_call: TRBJ1-3
v_call: TRBV2
d_call: NA
cdr3_nt: TGTGCCAGCAAGAAGAACCTTTACACTGGAAACACCATATATTTT
cdr3_aa: CASKKNLYTGNTIYF

clone_size: NA
j_call: TRBJ1-2
v_call: TRBV5-6
d_call: NA
cdr3_nt: TGTGCCAGCAGCTTACGGGGGAACTATGGCTACACCTTC
cdr3_aa: CASSLRGNYGYTF

clone_size: NA
j_call: TRBJ2-3
v_call: TRBV9
d_call: TRBD2
cdr3_nt: TGTGCCAGCAGCGTAAGCGGGGCAAACACAGATACGCAGTATTTT
cdr3_aa: CASSVSGANTDTQYF

clone_size: NA
j_call: TRBJ2-2
v_call: TRBV27
d_call: NA
cdr3_nt: TGTGCCAGCAGTTTCTTCTCAGGGGGAGGCCCCGGGGAGCTGTTTTTT
cdr3_aa: CASSFFSGGGPGELFF

clone_size: NA
j_call: TRBJ1-1
v_call: TRBV7-2
d_call: NA
cdr3_nt: TGTGCCAGCACCTACCAGGTGAACACTGAAGCTTTCTTT
cdr3_aa: CASTYQVNTEAFF

clone_size: NA
j_call: TRBJ2-4
v_call: TRBV25-1
d_call: TRBD1
cdr3_nt: TGTGCCAGCAGTGAATTTGCAGGGGGTAACATTCAGTACTTC
cdr3_aa: CASSEFAGGNIQYF

clone_size: NA
j_call: TRBJ2-5
v_call: TRBV6-1
d_call: TRBD2
cdr3_nt: TGTGCCAGCAGTGAACGGGGGAGGGGGGCCGGTAGCGGGGGCCAAGAGACCCAGTACTTC
cdr3_aa: CASSERGRGAGSGGQETQYF

clone_size: NA
j_call: TRBJ1-2
v_call: TRBV7-8
d_call: TRBD1
cdr3_nt: TGTGCCAGCAGCTTAGCGCGTTCAGGGGGGAACTATGGCTACACCTTC
cdr3_aa: CASSLARSGGNYGYTF

clone_size: NA
j_call: TRBJ2-5
v_call: TRBV7-3
d_call: NA
cdr3_nt: TGTGCCAGCAGCTTAACAGTGACAAACCAGGAGACCCAGTACTTC
cdr3_aa: CASSLTVTNQETQYF

clone_size: NA
j_call: TRBJ2-1
v_call: TRBV5-1
d_call: NA
cdr3_nt: TGCGCCACCAAGAGGAGGGGAGAGAATGAGCAGTTCTTC
cdr3_aa: CATKRRGENEQFF

clone_size: NA
j_call: TRBJ2-3
v_call: TRBV6-1
d_call: TRBD2
cdr3_nt: TGTGCCAGCAGTGAAGCGAGAAGCGGGGTAACAGATACGCAGTATTTT
cdr3_aa: CASSEARSGVTDTQYF

clone_size: NA
j_call: TRBJ2-3
v_call: TRBV7-8
d_call: TRBD2
cdr3_nt: TGTGCCAGCAGCTTCGGGGGGGCCTCAGATACGCAGTATTTT
cdr3_aa: CASSFGGASDTQYF

clone_size: NA
j_call: TRBJ2-5
v_call: TRBV6-6
d_call: TRBD2
cdr3_nt: TGTGCCAGCAGTTACCCAGGACTAGCGGTAGAGACCCAGTACTTC
cdr3_aa: CASSYPGLAVETQYF

clone_size: NA
j_call: TRBJ1-2
v_call: TRBV7-9
d_call: NA
cdr3_nt: TGTGCCAGCAGCTTATCAGATACTAACTATGGCTACACCTTC
cdr3_aa: CASSLSDTNYGYTF

clone_size: NA
j_call: TRBJ1-5
v_call: TRBV4-3
d_call: NA
cdr3_nt: TGCGCCAGCAGCTCGTCCTTCAGTCAGCCCCAGCATTTT
cdr3_aa: CASSSSFSQPQHF

clone_size: NA
j_call: TRBJ2-2
v_call: TRBV19
d_call: NA
cdr3_nt: TGTGCCAGTAGTCTTCAGGCACAGGGCCGAAACACCGGGGAGCTGTTTTTT
cdr3_aa: CASSLQAQGRNTGELFF

clone_size: NA
j_call: TRBJ2-7
v_call: TRBV4-1
d_call: NA
cdr3_nt: TGCGCCAGCAGCCCTTTGACAGCCTCCTACGAGCAGTACTTC
cdr3_aa: CASSPLTASYEQYF

clone_size: once
j_call: TRBJ2-1
v_call: TRBV7-3
d_call: NA
cdr3_nt: TGTGCCAGCAGTCCACAGGGATGGTCCTACAATGAGCAGTTCTTC
cdr3_aa: CASSPQGWSYNEQFF

clone_size: NA
j_call: TRBJ2-3
v_call: TRBV9
d_call: NA
cdr3_nt: TGTGCCAGCAGGCCACGGGACACAACTAGCACAGATACGCAGTATTTT
cdr3_aa: CASRPRDTTSTDTQYF

clone_size: NA
j_call: TRBJ1-1
v_call: TRBV29-1
d_call: NA
cdr3_nt: TGCAGCGTCGCGCGGGGTTGGGGTAGGAACACTGAAGCTTTCTTT
cdr3_aa: CSVARGWGRNTEAFF

clone_size: NA
j_call: TRBJ1-1
v_call: TRBV5-1
d_call: NA
cdr3_nt: TGCGCCAGCAGCTTGGCCGGGGCGGGGGGCGCGTTCGCTGAAGCTTTCTTT
cdr3_aa: CASSLAGAGGAFAEAFF

clone_size: NA
j_call: TRBJ1-5
v_call: TRBV5-8
d_call: NA
cdr3_nt: TGTGCCAGCAGTACAGACAACCATAGCAATCAGCCCCAGCATTTT
cdr3_aa: CASSTDNHSNQPQHF

clone_size: NA
j_call: TRBJ1-1
v_call: TRBV28
d_call: TRBD1
cdr3_nt: TGTGCCAGCATGATCCGGGCGGGCAGGGGGCCGAGCACTGAAGCTTTCTTT
cdr3_aa: CASMIRAGRGPSTEAFF

clone_size: once
j_call: TRBJ2-7
v_call: TRBV19
d_call: TRBD1
cdr3_nt: TGTGCCAGTAGCGCAGGGGGCTCAATCACCTACGAGCAGTACTTC
cdr3_aa: CASSAGGSITYEQYF

clone_size: NA
j_call: TRBJ2-5
v_call: TRBV7-2
d_call: NA
cdr3_nt: TGTGCCAGCAGCTCATCCCTATCCCGAGCATTAGAGACCCAGTACTTC
cdr3_aa: CASSSSLSRALETQYF

clone_size: NA
j_call: TRBJ1-6
v_call: TRBV7-3
d_call: TRBD1
cdr3_nt: TGTGCCAGCAGCTTAGGACAGGAGGGGACACCCCTCCACTTT
cdr3_aa: CASSLGQEGTPLHF

clone_size: NA
j_call: TRBJ1-4
v_call: TRBV18
d_call: TRBD1
cdr3_nt: TGTGCCAGCTCACCCTCGGGACAGACTAATGAAAAACTGTTTTTT
cdr3_aa: CASSPSGQTNEKLFF

clone_size: NA
j_call: TRBJ2-5
v_call: TRBV4-2
d_call: TRBD2
cdr3_nt: TGTGCCAGCAGCCAAGATCCGGCGGGGGGAATGGAGACCCAGTACTTC
cdr3_aa: CASSQDPAGGMETQYF

clone_size: NA
j_call: TRBJ1-3
v_call: TRBV7-6
d_call: NA
cdr3_nt: TGTGCCAGCAGCTTTGCAGGGTCTGGAAACACCATATATTTT
cdr3_aa: CASSFAGSGNTIYF

clone_size: NA
j_call: TRBJ2-7
v_call: TRBV13
d_call: TRBD2
cdr3_nt: TGTGCCAGCAGCGCACCACTAGCGGGGGAGATCTACGAGCAGTACTTC
cdr3_aa: CASSAPLAGEIYEQYF

clone_size: NA
j_call: TRBJ1-1
v_call: TRBV13
d_call: TRBD1
cdr3_nt: TGTGCCAGCAGCTTACTGACAGGGAGTCCCGAAGCTTTCTTT
cdr3_aa: CASSLLTGSPEAFF

clone_size: NA
j_call: TRBJ1-2
v_call: TRBV9
d_call: TRBD1
cdr3_nt: TGTGCCAGCAGCGTAGCTACGGGAGGGACAGCTAACTATGGCTACACCTTC
cdr3_aa: CASSVATGGTANYGYTF

clone_size: NA
j_call: TRBJ1-1
v_call: TRBV7-9
d_call: NA
cdr3_nt: TGTGCCAGCAGCTGGGCTTCTGAAGCTTTCTTT
cdr3_aa: CASSWASEAFF

clone_size: NA
j_call: TRBJ1-1
v_call: TRBV11-2
d_call: NA
cdr3_nt: TGTGCCAGCAGCTTCGACAGGAACACTGAAGCTTTCTTT
cdr3_aa: CASSFDRNTEAFF

clone_size: once
j_call: TRBJ2-7
v_call: TRBV7-6
d_call: TRBD2
cdr3_nt: TGTGCCAGCAGCTTAGAGGGCGGGGGATACGAGCAGTACTTC
cdr3_aa: CASSLEGGGYEQYF

clone_size: NA
j_call: TRBJ2-6
v_call: TRBV10-3
d_call: NA
cdr3_nt: TGTGCCATCGGGCAGGGGGGGGCGCTCGGGGCCAACGTCCTGACTTTC
cdr3_aa: CAIGQGGALGANVLTF

clone_size: once
j_call: TRBJ2-6
v_call: TRBV9
d_call: NA
cdr3_nt: TGTGCCAGCAGCGAGACTTGGCTAGCCAGCTCTGGGGCCAACGTCCTGACTTTC
cdr3_aa: CASSETWLASSGANVLTF

clone_size: NA
j_call: TRBJ2-7
v_call: TRBV11-2
d_call: TRBD1
cdr3_nt: TGTGCCAGCAGCTTAGGGACAGGGGACCTATACGAGCAGTACTTC
cdr3_aa: CASSLGTGDLYEQYF

clone_size: few
j_call: TRBJ1-1
v_call: TRBV2
d_call: NA
cdr3_nt: TGTGCCAGCAGTGAAGGGATGAACACTGAAGCTTTCTTT
cdr3_aa: CASSEGMNTEAFF

clone_size: NA
j_call: TRBJ2-7
v_call: TRBV27
d_call: NA
cdr3_nt: TGTGCCAGCAGTTTATCCGTGGACTCAAGGCAGTACTTC
cdr3_aa: CASSLSVDSRQYF

clone_size: NA
j_call: TRBJ2-5
v_call: TRBV6-5
d_call: NA
cdr3_nt: TGTGCCAGCAGCATCGACAGGCTCGCGCAAGAGACCCAGTACTTC
cdr3_aa: CASSIDRLAQETQYF

clone_size: NA
j_call: TRBJ1-4
v_call: TRBV18
d_call: NA
cdr3_nt: TGTGCCAGCTCACCGGAGGGACTGAGTAATGAAAAACTGTTTTTT
cdr3_aa: CASSPEGLSNEKLFF

clone_size: medium-sized
j_call: TRBJ2-1
v_call: TRBV10-3
d_call: TRBD2
cdr3_nt: TGTGCCATCCGGGGGGCCTACAATGAGCAGTTCTTC
cdr3_aa: CAIRGAYNEQFF

clone_size: NA
j_call: TRBJ2-7
v_call: TRBV4-1
d_call: NA
cdr3_nt: TGCGCCAGCAGCCCCAGTGGGTCCTACGAGCAGTACTTC
cdr3_aa: CASSPSGSYEQYF

clone_size: NA
j_call: TRBJ1-1
v_call: TRBV6-1
d_call: NA
cdr3_nt: TGTGCCAGCAGTGAAGCAGGCCTTACTCTCATGAACACTGAAGCTTTCTTT
cdr3_aa: CASSEAGLTLMNTEAFF

clone_size: NA
j_call: TRBJ2-7
v_call: TRBV2
d_call: TRBD2
cdr3_nt: TGTGCCAGCAGTGAAGCCTTGGGACTAGTCTACGAGCAGTACTTC
cdr3_aa: CASSEALGLVYEQYF

clone_size: NA
j_call: TRBJ2-1
v_call: TRBV4-3
d_call: TRBD2
cdr3_nt: TGCGCCAGCAGCCAAGGACCTAGCGGGTACAATGAGCAGTTCTTC
cdr3_aa: CASSQGPSGYNEQFF

clone_size: few
j_call: TRBJ1-1
v_call: TRBV25-1
d_call: NA
cdr3_nt: TGTGCCAGCAGGGCAGGATGGAACACTGAAGCTTTCTTT
cdr3_aa: CASRAGWNTEAFF